What follows are 22 T cell receptor beta chains derived from one specimen sequenced in a study of T cell repertoires in cytomegalovirus infection. MiXCR was run by TCRdb on the reads, yielding one entry per CDR3 protein. Of about 140,000 distinct CDR3 sequences in the sample, 6.5% were seen once. Specimen: PBMCs. These receptors all come from a human donor in good health (CMV status not recorded). Some clones in this sample may be carry-over from other donors' samples.

The J gene is TRBJ1-1, the V gene TRBV7-9, with D unclear. The CDR3 contains 13 residues. The V and J ends lost 5 bases and 6 bases respectively, with 13 bases between them. Looked up from germline, CDR1 is SEHNR and CDR2 is FQNEAQ (reference sequence). CDR3 region: CASSPRVGAEAFF. Written as DNA, the CDR3 is TGTGCCAGCAGCCCCCGAGTTGGAGCTGAAGCTTTCTTT.

The table lists this clonotype with a few counts. The junction and the germline gene differ at one end; a read error may be behind it. CDR3: CASILGGNTMGYTF. CDR3 bases: TGTGCCAGCATCTTAGGGGGAAATACTATGGGCTACACCTTC. The chain is built from TRBV7-9 and TRBJ1-2; a weak D match, TRBD1 (6 bases). Looked up from germline, CDR1 is SEHNR and CDR2 is FQNEAQ (reference sequence). The CDR3 covers 14 residues.

This clonotype was seen many times. The rearrangement links TRBV27 to TRBJ1-5, with D possibly being TRBD1 (6 bases). The CDR3 is 15 amino acids. With 2 bases removed from V and 4 bases from J, the gap between germline ends came to 12 bases. Looked up from germline, CDR1 is MNHEY and CDR2 is SMNVEV (reference sequence). The CDR3 sequence: CASSLQGLGNQPQHF. The CDR3 DNA follows: TGTGCCAGCAGTTTACAGGGGTTAGGGAATCAGCCCCAGCATTTT.

This clonotype showed up many times. This rearrangement joins TRBV4-2 to TRBJ2-2; TRBD2 aligns across 11 bases. The germline gives CDR1 LGHNA, CDR2 YNFKEQ. The trim removed 3 bases at V and 7 bases at J, leaving 7 bases unmatched. The CDR3 runs to 16 residues. This CDR3 is CASSHVAGGNGGELFF. CDR3 DNA sequence: TGTGCCAGCAGCCACGTAGCGGGGGGGAACGGCGGGGAGCTGTTTTTT.

Only a few counts were recorded for this clonotype. The genes are TRBV5-4 and TRBJ2-2; unclear D gene. This CDR3 has 14 amino acids. The ends were cut back, 0 bases at V and 4 bases at J, with 7 bases in the middle. CDR1 and CDR2 (germline): SGHNT, YYREEE (reference sequence). CDR3 protein: CASSLEGSTGELFF. DNA for the CDR3: TGTGCCAGCAGCTTGGAGGGTTCCACCGGGGAGCTGTTTTTT.

This clonotype was counted many times. The chain employs TRBV7-2 and TRBJ2-2; D is unresolved. Per the germline V gene, CDR1 is SGHTA and CDR2 is FQGNSA. The CDR3 has 12 residues. V was cut by 1 base and J by 7 bases, with 4 bases left in between. The DNA of the CDR3 is TGTGCCAGCAGCTTAGAGAGCGGGGAGCTGTTTTTT. The encoded protein is CASSLESGELFF.

This clonotype occurred many times. The rearrangement uses TRBV19 and TRBJ1-1; possible D gene TRBD1, 5 bases. Per the germline V gene, CDR1 is LNHDA and CDR2 is SQIVND (reference sequence). The CDR3 contains 14 residues. V shed 5 bases and J shed 2 bases, with 12 bases lying between them. CDR3: CASSPSGGNTEAFF. The DNA of the CDR3 is TGTGCCAGTAGTCCTTCGGGGGGAAACACTGAAGCTTTCTTT.

This chain joins TRBV7-4 and TRBJ1-5; D gene ambiguous. Germline V gives CDR1 SGHVT, CDR2 SQSDAQ. The CDR3 runs to 17 residues. Trimming removed 2 bases from V and 5 bases from J, with 19 bases in between. The CDR3 sequence is CASSLSPPLPAYQPQHF. The DNA for the CDR3 is TGTGCCAGCAGCTTAAGCCCCCCCCTCCCGGCCTATCAGCCCCAGCATTTT. The full variable domain, its missing parts supplied by reference TRBV7-4 and TRBJ1-5, is GAGVSQSPRYKVAKRGRDVALRCDSISGHVTLYWYRQTLGQGSEVLTYSQSDAQRDKSGRPSGRFSAERPERSVSTLKIQRTEQGDSAVYLCASSLSPPLPAYQPQHFGDGTRLSIL.

Ten or more counts support this clonotype. The chain recombines TRBV7-2 with TRBJ2-1, with TRBD1 matching 7 bases. J gave up 8 bases and V 1 base, and 2 bases lay outside the gene matches. The CDR3 is 13 residues long. Germline assignment: CDR1 SGHTA and CDR2 FQGNSA. This CDR3 reads CASSLGQGDEQFF. The CDR3 DNA sequence: TGTGCCAGCAGCTTAGGGCAGGGGGATGAGCAGTTCTTC.

This clonotype was picked up many times. One end of the junction is discordant with germline, which a read error may explain. The chain carries TRBV12-3 or TRBV12-4 and TRBJ1-5; D uncertain. There are 16 residues in the CDR3. The CDR3 is CACSSLRTVSNQPQHF. CDR3 coding DNA: TGTGCCTGCAGTTCCCTCCGGACGGTTAGCAATCAGCCCCAGCATTTT.

A few counts support this clonotype. The rearrangement uses TRBV10-3 and TRBJ1-2; D possibly corresponds to TRBD1 (6 bases). Germline lookup yields CDR1 ENHRY and CDR2 SYGVKD. The CDR3 spans 13 residues. Trimming removed 11 bases from V and 1 base from J, with 14 bases in between. The CDR3 region is CAFSTGSNYGYTF. The CDR3 DNA sequence: TGTGCCTTCTCTACAGGGAGTAACTATGGCTACACCTTC.

This clonotype was counted ten times or more. The chain links TRBV28 to TRBJ1-4; 10 nucleotides agree with TRBD1. The germline gives CDR1 MDHEN, CDR2 SYDVKM. The CDR3 covers 18 residues. The V segment lost 5 bases and the J segment 6 bases; nucleotides outside the gene matches: 15. The CDR3 loop reads CASSPPGTGASRDEKLFF. DNA for the CDR3: TGTGCCAGCAGTCCTCCCGGGACAGGGGCCTCTCGCGATGAAAAACTGTTTTTT.

This clonotype occurred many times. The V and J genes are TRBV2 and TRBJ1-5, with D tentatively TRBD1 (5 bases). Germline V gene data show CDR1 as SNHLY and CDR2 as FYNNEI. The CDR3 is 13 amino acids. V was clipped by 6 bases and J by 7 bases, with 13 bases between them. DNA of the CDR3: TGTGCCAGCAGCGTAGGGGCTGGGCAGCCCCAGCATTTT. Protein: CASSVGAGQPQHF.

This chain links TRBV12-3 or TRBV12-4 with TRBJ1-1, with unresolved D. The CDR3 has 11 residues. V dropped 7 bases and J dropped 8 bases, with 11 bases sitting between them. CDR3 in DNA: TGTGCCAGCACCACTGGCCTGGAAGCTTTCTTT. Protein product: CASTTGLEAFF.

This chain links TRBV29-1 with TRBJ2-3, with 8 bases aligning to TRBD2. The CDR3 has 15 residues. The germline V gene has CDR1 SQVTM and CDR2 ANQGSEA. The J segment lost 0 bases and the V segment lost 1 base, leaving 3 bases of the junction unmatched. The CDR3 DNA reads as TGCAGCGTTGAAGCAGCGGGGGCCAGCACAGATACGCAGTATTTT. The encoded protein is CSVEAAGASTDTQYF.

This clonotype was recorded at least ten times. The rearrangement joins TRBV28 to TRBJ2-2; 9 bases are shared with TRBD1. The V gene end was trimmed by 5 bases and the J gene end by 8 bases; junction bases not matched to a gene: 9. The length of the CDR3 is 15 residues. Germline CDR1 is MDHEN and CDR2 is SYDVKM. The CDR3 DNA sequence: TGTGCCAGCAGTACCCCGAGGACAGGGGCAGGGGAGCTGTTTTTT. Residues: CASSTPRTGAGELFF.

This clonotype has just a few counts. The CDR3 sequence is CSARYQGNTIYF. The CDR3 nucleotides read TGCAGTGCTAGATATCAGGGAAACACCATATATTTT. J is TRBJ1-3 and V is TRBV20-1, with unresolved D. CDR3 length: 12 residues. CDR1 and CDR2 (germline): DFQATT, SNEGSKA (reference sequence). V lost 2 bases and J 4 bases, leaving 6 bases between the germline ends.

This rearrangement joins TRBV29-1 to TRBJ1-1; a possible D gene is TRBD1 (5 bases). This CDR3 is 11 amino acids long. V lost 6 bases, J lost 7 bases, and 12 bases lay in between. Germline V gene data show CDR1 as SQVTM and CDR2 as ANQGSEA. As DNA, the CDR3 is TGCAGCGTGAGGGACCCTTTTGAAGCTTTCTTT. It encodes CSVRDPFEAFF.

This clonotype was seen repeatedly, ten times or more. The chain recombines TRBV11-2 with TRBJ1-1, with TRBD1 matching over 7 bases. This CDR3 contains 15 residues. From germline, CDR1 is SGHAT and CDR2 FQNNGV. J gave up 7 bases and V 4 bases, and 12 bases lay outside the gene matches. The DNA of the CDR3 is TGTGCCAGCAGCTCGCTGACAGGGAGGTCGGTTGAAGCTTTCTTT. Translating it yields CASSSLTGRSVEAFF. The full variable domain, completed using reference TRBV11-2 and TRBJ1-1, is EAGVAQSPRYKIIEKRQSVAFWCNPISGHATLYWYQQILGQGPKLLIQFQNNGVVDDSQLPKDRFSAERLKGVDSTLKIQPAKLEDSAVYLCASSSLTGRSVEAFFGQGTRLTVV.

In its sample, this clonotype was seen many times. The genes are TRBV2 and TRBJ1-1, with D perhaps TRBD1 (6 bases). CDR1 is SNHLY, CDR2 FYNNEI, per germline. The V and J ends lost 7 bases and 9 bases respectively, with 18 bases between them. This CDR3 spans 13 amino acids. The CDR3 reads CASKSTGLVKAFF. The DNA for the CDR3 is TGTGCCAGCAAGAGTACAGGGCTCGTTAAAGCTTTCTTT.

The CDR3 DNA reads as TGCGCCAGCACCCAGACTTGGACGAATACTGAAGCTTTCTTT. It yields the protein CASTQTWTNTEAFF. J is TRBJ1-1 and V is TRBV5-1; D remains unclear. V lost 6 bases and J lost 5, with 17 bases in between. This CDR3 has 14 amino acids. Germline V gene sequence: CDR1 SGHRS, CDR2 YFSETQ.

This clonotype occurred a few times. The V gene is TRBV24-1, the J gene TRBJ1-5; 7 bases fit TRBD1. V trimming: 5 bases; J trimming: 4 bases; junction bases outside the gene matches: 10. The CDR3 is 16 residues long. Germline values: CDR1 KGHDR, CDR2 SFDVKD. In DNA, the CDR3 is TGTGCCACCAGTGCCCGGGACAGAGGATTTAATCAGCCCCAGCATTTT. Residues: CATSARDRGFNQPQHF.